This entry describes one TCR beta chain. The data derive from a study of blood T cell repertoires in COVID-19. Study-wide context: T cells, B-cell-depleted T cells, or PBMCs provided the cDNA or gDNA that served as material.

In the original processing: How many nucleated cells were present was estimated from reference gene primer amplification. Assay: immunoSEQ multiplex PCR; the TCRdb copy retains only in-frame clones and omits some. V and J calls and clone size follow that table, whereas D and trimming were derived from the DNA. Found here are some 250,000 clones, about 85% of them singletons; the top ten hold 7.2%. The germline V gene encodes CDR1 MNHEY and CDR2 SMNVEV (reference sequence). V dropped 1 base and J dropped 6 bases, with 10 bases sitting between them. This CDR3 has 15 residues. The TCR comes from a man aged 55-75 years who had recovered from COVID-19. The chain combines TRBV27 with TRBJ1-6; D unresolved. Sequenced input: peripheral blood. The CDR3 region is CASSLWQTTNSPLHF. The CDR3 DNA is TGTGCCAGCAGTTTATGGCAGACAACTAATTCACCCCTCCACTTT.